These 25 T cell receptor beta chains originate from one sample sequenced in a study of beta chain features in type 1 diabetes. Study results and caveats: Type 1 diabetes patients had moderately but significantly shorter TCRB CDR3s in all four CD4+ subsets.

The sequenced template was cDNA made from the entire isolated RNA. TCRdb keeps only in-frame clones here, not all; method: immunoSEQ multiplex PCR. The sample records 120,000 to 150,000 clones, around 13% being singletons. No antigen is known for these receptors. Sequencing was carried out using central memory CD4+ T cells from blood. The receptor set was obtained from a man between 18 and 29 years old with type 1 diabetes.

The gene calls are TRBV18 and TRBJ2-2, with TRBD1 matching 10 bases. Germline V gene lookup returns CDR1 KGHSH and CDR2 LQKENI. V trimming: 6 bases; J trimming: 4 bases; junction bases outside the gene matches: 14. This CDR3 is 18 amino acids long. CDR3 nucleotide sequence: TGTGCCAGCTCGCAGGACAGGGCCGGGACAGGGGCCACCGGGGAGCTGTTTTTT. It yields the protein CASSQDRAGTGATGELFF.

This sequence joins TRBV28 and TRBJ2-7, with D possibly TRBD2 on 5 matching bases. With 1 base removed from V and 7 bases from J, the gap between germline ends came to 17 bases. CDR1 and CDR2 (germline): MDHEN, SYDVKM. The CDR3 runs 15 residues. The CDR3, as DNA: TGTGCCAGCAGTTTATTCGGGGATAGTAGAATGGAGCAGTACTTC. Protein: CASSLFGDSRMEQYF. The full variable domain, rest sourced from reference TRBV28 and TRBJ2-7, is DVKVTQSSRYLVKRTGEKVFLECVQDMDHENMFWYRQDPGLGLRLIYFSYDVKMKEKGDIPEGYSVSREKKERFSLILESASTNQTSMYLCASSLFGDSRMEQYFGPGTRLTVT.

This clone was picked up a small number of times. V gene TRBV2 combines with J gene TRBJ1-1; D gene ambiguous. The CDR3 covers 14 residues. Trimming removed 3 bases from V and 1 base from J, with 9 bases in between. CDR1 and CDR2 from the germline V gene are SNHLY and FYNNEI. The CDR3 protein is CASSDRRGNTEAFF. CDR3 DNA: TGTGCCAGCAGTGATCGGCGGGGGAACACTGAAGCTTTCTTT.

This rearrangement joins TRBV11-3 to TRBJ1-6; D is possibly TRBD1 (5 bases). From germline, CDR1 is SGHNT and CDR2 YENEEA. The CDR3 spans 14 residues. The V and J ends lost 1 base and 7 bases respectively, with 8 bases between them. The CDR3 nucleotides are TGTGCCAGCAGCTTAGGGCAGGGAAATTCACCCCTCCACTTT. Translation gives CASSLGQGNSPLHF.

A word on this clone: Other nucleotide sequences from this sample produce the same CDR3. The chain carries TRBV29-1 and TRBJ2-2; D not resolved. The CDR3 loop spans 12 amino acids. V gave up 2 bases and J gave up 3 bases, with 4 bases separating them. Looked up from germline, CDR1 is SQVTM and CDR2 is ANQGSEA. The CDR3 region has the DNA TGCAGCGTTGAACGTCACACCGGGGAGCTGTTTTTT. Amino acids: CSVERHTGELFF.

The rearrangement joins TRBV6-1 to TRBJ1-2; D may be TRBD1 (5 bases). Germline loops: CDR1 MNHNS, CDR2 SASEGT. There are 15 residues in the CDR3. With 1 base removed from V and 2 bases from J, the gap between germline ends came to 11 bases. This CDR3 reads CASSEGAGPNYGYTF. CDR3 in DNA: TGTGCCAGCAGTGAAGGCGCAGGGCCAAACTATGGCTACACCTTC.

V usage is TRBV29-1 and J usage is TRBJ2-7; D is uncertain. V lost 7 bases and J 2 bases, leaving 12 bases between the germline ends. Germline CDR1 reads SQVTM; CDR2 reads ANQGSEA. The CDR3 contains 12 residues. The CDR3 loop reads CSASRPPYEQYF. CDR3 DNA sequence: TGCAGCGCCTCGAGACCCCCCTACGAGCAGTACTTC.

This clone was picked up a small number of times. The chain uses TRBV9 and TRBJ2-7; 8 nucleotides match TRBD2. The CDR3 has 16 amino acids. Trimming took 4 bases from V and 2 from J; bases not matched to a gene: 11. Germline V lookup: CDR1 SGDLS, CDR2 YYNGEE. CDR3 DNA sequence: TGTGCCAGCAGCTTAACCGGGACTAGTATTCCCTACGAGCAGTACTTC. This sequence encodes CASSLTGTSIPYEQYF.

V gene TRBV6-6 combines with J gene TRBJ1-5; 9 nucleotides agree with TRBD1. The CDR3 has 14 residues. CDR1 MNHNY and CDR2 SVGAGI come from the germline V gene (reference sequence). The junction had 5 bases not matched to a gene; V was cut back by 7 bases and J by 4 bases. DNA for the CDR3: TGTGCCAGCACCGGACAGGGGAGGAATCAGCCCCAGCATTTT. It yields the protein CASTGQGRNQPQHF.

This chain joins TRBV7-9 and TRBJ2-3; a possible D gene is TRBD1 (5 bases). Germline V gives CDR1 SEHNR, CDR2 FQNEAQ (reference sequence). The CDR3 is 12 residues long. V lost 2 bases and J lost 5, with 5 bases in between. Written as DNA, the CDR3 is TGTGCCAGCAGCTTACAGGGAGATACGCAGTATTTT. Protein product: CASSLQGDTQYF.

This clone was detected a few times. This chain joins TRBV2 and TRBJ2-1; 8 nucleotides match TRBD1. With 5 bases clipped from V and 9 bases from J, the junction kept 6 bases outside the gene matches. The germline CDR1 and CDR2 sequences are SNHLY and FYNNEI. The CDR3 length is 13 residues. The DNA for the CDR3 is TGTGCCAGCAGTTACACCGGGACAGGTGAGCAGTTCTTC. It yields the protein CASSYTGTGEQFF.

The chain couples TRBV7-6 to TRBJ1-1, with TRBD1 identical over 9 bases. Germline assignment: CDR1 SGHVS and CDR2 FNYEAQ. V was pared by 5 bases and J by 0 bases, with 10 bases of the junction left unmatched. The CDR3 sequence is 17 residues long. DNA for the CDR3: TGTGCCAGCAGCCCAGGTTATGGGGACAGGGTGAACACTGAAGCTTTCTTT. Translating it yields CASSPGYGDRVNTEAFF.

The gene calls are TRBV6-1 and TRBJ2-3; the D is unclear. CDR3 size: 12 residues. CDR1 is MNHNS, CDR2 SASEGT, per germline. With 5 bases removed from V and 6 bases from J, the gap between germline ends came to 9 bases. CDR3 region: CASSPLGDTQYF. The CDR3 region has the DNA TGTGCCAGCAGTCCCCTAGGGGATACGCAGTATTTT.

This chain uses TRBV30 with TRBJ2-7; TRBD2 is a possible D gene (6 bases). CDR3 length: 14 amino acids. The V and J ends lost 4 bases and 2 bases respectively, with 15 bases between them. Germline lookup yields CDR1 GTSNPN and CDR2 SVGIG (reference sequence). CDR3 DNA: TGTGCCTGGACGCAGGGCGGGGTCACCTACGAGCAGTACTTC. Residues: CAWTQGGVTYEQYF.

This chain joins TRBV5-1 and TRBJ1-1; 10 nucleotides match TRBD1. CDR1 and CDR2 (germline): SGHRS, YFSETQ. Losses at the gene ends were 4 bases for V and 5 bases for J; bases not matched to a gene: 8. There are 15 residues in the CDR3. CDR3 coding DNA: TGCGCCAGCAGCGTTGGAGGGACAGGGGAGACTGAAGCTTTCTTT. This translates into CASSVGGTGETEAFF.

This clone was recorded a few times. The chain employs TRBV6-5 and TRBJ2-5, with a tentative D call TRBD2 (6 bases). Germline V gene data show CDR1 as MNHEY and CDR2 as SVGAGI. The CDR3 is 13 residues long. Trimming shortened V by 5 bases and J by 5 bases, and 12 bases separated the two germline ends. CDR3: CASSDRDLETQYF. In DNA, the CDR3 is TGTGCCAGCAGTGATAGGGACTTGGAGACCCAGTACTTC.

Only a few counts were recorded for this clone. The V and J genes are TRBV30 and TRBJ2-2, with D tentatively TRBD1 (7 bases). This CDR3 is built from 16 residues. V was trimmed by 4 bases and J by 3 bases, leaving 18 bases between them. Germline CDR1 GTSNPN, CDR2 SVGIG (reference sequence). The CDR3 DNA sequence: TGTGCCTGGATTGGGGAAGGAGGGGGCCACACCGGGGAGCTGTTTTTT. This gives the protein CAWIGEGGGHTGELFF.

This clone came up a few times. The rearrangement links TRBV10-3 to TRBJ2-1; 9 nucleotides agree with TRBD2. V lost 6 bases and J lost 7; bases outside the gene matches: 7. Per the germline V gene, CDR1 is ENHRY and CDR2 is SYGVKD. The CDR3 is made up of 14 amino acids. In DNA form, the CDR3 reads TGTGCCATCAGCGCCGGGACTAGCAGGAATGAGCAGTTCTTC. Amino acid sequence: CAISAGTSRNEQFF.

V and J are TRBV10-3 and TRBJ2-1; D is possibly TRBD1 or TRBD2 (5 bases each). V lost 4 bases and J 8 bases, leaving 9 bases between the germline ends. This CDR3 is built from 12 residues. Per germline, CDR1 ENHRY and CDR2 SYGVKD. The CDR3 here is CAISGGDHEQFF. The CDR3 nucleotides read TGTGCCATCAGTGGAGGGGATCATGAGCAGTTCTTC.

This clone was counted many times. The chain carries TRBV14 and TRBJ1-6; D is unclear. This CDR3 has 15 amino acids. Trimming shortened V by 4 bases and J by 7 bases, and 14 bases separated the two germline ends. Germline V gene data show CDR1 as SGHDN and CDR2 as FVKESK. The CDR3 protein is CASSPRALGNSPLHF. DNA of the CDR3: TGTGCCAGCAGCCCCCGGGCCCTTGGGAATTCACCCCTCCACTTT.

The rearrangement links TRBV27 to TRBJ2-4; D possibly corresponds to TRBD1 (6 bases). V was pared by 5 bases and J by 7 bases, with 21 bases between. Germline CDR1 reads MNHEY; CDR2 reads SMNVEV (reference sequence). CDR3 length equals 16 residues. The CDR3 coding sequence is TGTGCCAGCAGTCCCGCCCAGGGGTTGAAGGGTAACATTCAGTACTTC. It translates to CASSPAQGLKGNIQYF.

This clone appeared a few times. The V call is TRBV15, the J call TRBJ1-1; 10 bases match TRBD1. V shed 8 bases, J shed 4 bases, and the junction held 7 bases outside the gene matches. The CDR3 totals 14 residues. The germline CDR1 and CDR2 sequences are LNHNV and YYDKDF (reference sequence). As DNA, the CDR3 is TGTGCCACCGGAGGGACAGGGGATGGCACTGAAGCTTTCTTT. Its protein product is CATGGTGDGTEAFF.

This chain connects TRBV7-2 to TRBJ1-5; the match to TRBD1 covers 8 bases. The CDR3 extends over 14 amino acids. Germline V CDR1 and CDR2: SGHTA, FQGNSA. J lost 5 bases, V lost 5 bases, and 5 bases had no gene match. CDR3 sequence reads: CASSPGQGDQPQHF. CDR3 bases: TGTGCCAGCAGCCCTGGACAGGGCGATCAGCCCCAGCATTTT.

This clone was observed a handful of times. V usage is TRBV4-1 and J usage is TRBJ2-1; 10 bases are a match to TRBD1. CDR3 length: 15 amino acids. J gave up 6 bases and V 5 bases, and 7 bases lay outside the gene matches. Germline CDR1 is MGHRA and CDR2 is YSYEKL. The CDR3 DNA follows: TGCGCCAGCAGCGTCCCCGGGACAGGGGCCAATGAGCAGTTCTTC. Protein: CASSVPGTGANEQFF.

This clone appeared a few times. The chain couples TRBV4-1 to TRBJ2-1, with 14 bases aligning to TRBD2. Trimming removed 2 bases from V and 4 bases from J; junction bases left unmatched: 1. Per germline, CDR1 MGHRA and CDR2 YSYEKL. This CDR3 region has 16 residues. DNA of the CDR3: TGCGCCAGCAGCCAACGACTAGCGGGGGGGTACAATGAGCAGTTCTTC. Encoded protein: CASSQRLAGGYNEQFF.